This passage covers 28 T cell receptor beta chains from one sample sequenced in a study of Graves' ophthalmopathy and Graves' hyperthyroidism. The sequenced template was RNA, covering the TCR beta CDR3 region. First-round RT-PCR used HTBI primers; second-round multiplex PCR followed. From the multiplex PCR reads, TCRdb called clonotypes with MiXCR, one entry per CDR3 protein. The sample holds about 550,000 distinct CDR3 sequences; 35% to 40% are singletons and the top ten take approximately 4.1%. Sequencing was performed on peripheral blood or thyroid tissue (not recorded which). These receptors came from an adult man with Graves' hyperthyroidism.

This chain joins TRBV7-2 and TRBJ1-5; a possible D gene is TRBD1 (6 bases). Germline CDR1 SGHTA, CDR2 FQGNSA. Trimming left V 4 bases short and J 0 bases short, with 10 bases between. This CDR3 is 15 amino acids long. CDR3 sequence reads: CASSSGQHSNQPQHF. CDR3 DNA: TGTGCCAGCAGCTCGGGACAACATAGCAATCAGCCCCAGCATTTT. The complete variable domain, with remaining parts taken from reference TRBV7-2 and TRBJ1-5, reads GAGVSQSPSNKVTEKGKDVELRCDPISGHTALYWYRQSLGQGLEFLIYFQGNSAPDKSGLPSDRFSAERTGGSVSTLTIQRTQQEDSAVYLCASSSGQHSNQPQHFGDGTRLSIL.

This clonotype was recorded many times. The chain couples TRBV12-3 or TRBV12-4 to TRBJ1-2; TRBD1 is a possible D gene (5 bases). The V gene lost 5 bases and the J gene lost 3 bases, with 16 bases spanning the gap. There are 15 residues in the CDR3. The CDR3 coding sequence is TGTGCCAGCAGTACCCAGGGCCTCCTGGACTATGGCTACACCTTC. Protein product: CASSTQGLLDYGYTF.

This clonotype was detected only a few times. J is TRBJ2-1 and V is TRBV24-1; TRBD2 is a possible D gene (6 bases). The CDR3 extends over 13 amino acids. Trimming removed 8 bases from V and 8 bases from J, with 15 bases in between. Germline V gene sequence: CDR1 KGHDR, CDR2 SFDVKD. The CDR3 loop is CATMRAGFDEQFF. DNA for the CDR3: TGTGCCACCATGCGGGCGGGATTCGATGAGCAGTTCTTC.

Worth noting for this clonotype: Being one base from a much bigger clone, this may be a read error. The V call is TRBV10-3, the J call TRBJ1-6; 8 bases line up with TRBD1. V lost 3 bases and J lost 7; bases outside the gene matches: 2. Germline CDR1 is ENHRY and CDR2 is SYGVKD. The CDR3 has 14 amino acids. The CDR3, as DNA: TGTGCCATCAGTGACCGGGACAGGAATTCACCCCTCCACTTT. Translating gives CAISDRDRNSPLHF.

This clonotype was seen only a few times. The genes are TRBV27 and TRBJ2-7; 8 bases line up with TRBD2. Per germline, CDR1 MNHEY and CDR2 SMNVEV (reference sequence). The CDR3 sequence is 13 residues long. The V segment lost 3 bases and the J segment 7 bases; nucleotides outside the gene matches: 5. CDR3: CASSLVTSGEQYF. The DNA of the CDR3 is TGTGCCAGCAGTTTGGTAACTAGCGGTGAGCAGTACTTC.

This clonotype was seen ten or more times. The CDR3 DNA follows: TGTGCCAGCAGACTACAGGGAATTGAAGCTTTCTTT. This sequence encodes CASRLQGIEAFF. The chain recombines TRBV6-1 with TRBJ1-1, with D possibly being TRBD1 (6 bases). The germline CDR1 and CDR2 sequences are MNHNS and SASEGT. CDR3 length: 12 residues. Trimming took off 6 bases at V and 7 bases at J, with 12 bases between the two ends.

The sample holds many counts of this clonotype. The chain links TRBV6-5 to TRBJ1-3, with D possibly TRBD1 on 5 matching bases. The CDR3 covers 14 residues. Trimming pared 5 bases from V and 0 bases from J, leaving 8 bases between. Looked up from germline, CDR1 is MNHEY and CDR2 is SVGAGI. CDR3 sequence (DNA): TGTGCCAGCAGTGGGGACTACTCTGGAAACACCATATATTTT. Residues: CASSGDYSGNTIYF.

This clonotype was counted a single time. The chain combines TRBV29-1 with TRBJ1-2; D gene uncertain. CDR1 SQVTM and CDR2 ANQGSEA come from the germline V gene. Trimming stripped 6 bases from V and 2 bases from J, with 10 bases between. The CDR3 runs 12 residues. CDR3 nucleotide sequence: TGCAGCGTGGAGGTAGGCAACTATGGCTACACCTTC. This encodes CSVEVGNYGYTF. Full variable domain (rest looked up from reference TRBV29-1 and TRBJ1-2): SAVISQKPSRDICQRGTSLTIQCQVDSQVTMMFWYRQQPGQSLTLIATANQGSEATYESGFVIDKFPISRPNLTFSTLTVSNMSPEDSSIYLCSVEVGNYGYTFGSGTRLTVV.

Concerning this clonotype: A much larger clonotype is one base distant, so this may be a read error. This sequence joins TRBV7-2 and TRBJ2-7; 9 bases align to TRBD2. The CDR3 covers 15 residues. The junction had 10 bases not matched to a gene; V was cut back by 7 bases and J by 3 bases. Germline lookup yields CDR1 SGHTA and CDR2 FQGNSA. CDR3: CASMEAGGPLYEQYF. CDR3 DNA sequence: TGTGCCAGCATGGAGGCGGGGGGGCCTCTCTACGAGCAGTACTTC.

The V call is TRBV10-3, the J call TRBJ2-7; possibly TRBD1 for D (6 bases). TRBJ2-1 explains the end of the DNA better; the J call may be wrong. Germline assignment: CDR1 ENHRY and CDR2 SYGVKD. The CDR3 is made up of 14 amino acids. CDR3 loop: CAIRDSSSYNEQFF. The CDR3 DNA follows: TGTGCCATCAGGGACAGTAGCTCCTACAATGAGCAGTTCTTC.

CDR3 nucleotides: TGCAGCTTAACAACCTACAATGAGCAGTTCTTC. Protein product: CSLTTYNEQFF. The chain links TRBV29-1 to TRBJ2-7; D not resolved. The J call may not be correct, given that the DNA end is closer to TRBJ2-1. This CDR3 has 11 amino acids. Germline CDR1 reads SQVTM; CDR2 reads ANQGSEA.

This clonotype came up many times. This chain connects TRBV19 to TRBJ1-1; 7 bases match TRBD1. The CDR3 extends over 16 amino acids. Germline lookup yields CDR1 LNHDA and CDR2 SQIVND (reference sequence). Trimming took 6 bases from V and 4 from J; bases not matched to a gene: 14. The CDR3 loop is CASSLGTDPLVTEAFF. For the CDR3, the DNA is TGTGCCAGTAGCCTCGGGACAGACCCTTTGGTCACTGAAGCTTTCTTT.

There are a few counts of this clonotype. The rearrangement uses TRBV20-1 and TRBJ1-5; 10 bases agree with TRBD1. Looked up from germline, CDR1 is DFQATT and CDR2 is SNEGSKA (reference sequence). CDR3 length: 21 amino acids. Germline trimming cut 7 bases from V and 3 bases from J; bases unmatched to any gene: 27. Here the CDR3 DNA reads TGCAGTGTTCACCGGGACAGGGGCAAGATCTTCGAGTTAGCATTCAATCAGCCCCAGCATTTT. Residues: CSVHRDRGKIFELAFNQPQHF.

In its sample, this clonotype was seen many times. V usage is TRBV2 and J usage is TRBJ1-2; possibly TRBD1 for D (5 bases). Between the trimmed V and J ends, which lost 7 bases and 3 bases, there was a span of 15 bases. This CDR3 comprises 14 residues. Germline CDR1 reads SNHLY; CDR2 reads FYNNEI. The CDR3 reads CASTSQGGDYGYTF. CDR3 DNA sequence: TGTGCCAGCACTTCCCAGGGTGGGGACTATGGCTACACCTTC.

The chain employs TRBV9 and TRBJ2-3, with TRBD2 as a possible D gene (7 bases). CDR1 SGDLS and CDR2 YYNGEE come from the germline V gene. The CDR3 is 16 residues long. V lost 3 bases and J lost 2, with 16 bases in between. CDR3 protein: CASSEGLPGATDTQYF. The CDR3, as DNA: TGTGCCAGCAGCGAGGGACTACCAGGGGCCACAGATACGCAGTATTTT.

J is TRBJ1-1 and V is TRBV5-1; D uncertain. The CDR3 extends over 10 amino acids. Trimming cost V 1 base and J 11 bases, with 6 bases left between them. Per the germline V gene, CDR1 is SGHRS and CDR2 is YFSETQ. The CDR3 sequence is CASSLMGAFF. CDR3 nucleotides: TGCGCCAGCAGCTTGATGGGGGCTTTCTTT.

A remark on this clonotype: A much larger clone lies a single base off, so this may be a read error. The chain recombines TRBV7-9 with TRBJ2-7; D gene unclear. Germline V gene data show CDR1 as SEHNR and CDR2 as FQNEAQ (reference sequence). The CDR3 has 13 amino acids. DNA for the CDR3: TGTGCCGGCAGCTTAGTTGCAGAGTACGAGCAGTACTTC. This translates into CAGSLVAEYEQYF.

The gene calls are TRBV14 and TRBJ2-5; D uncertain. The CDR3 totals 13 residues. Trimming removed 4 bases from V and 5 bases from J, with 11 bases in between. Germline CDR1 is SGHDN and CDR2 is FVKESK. The chain's CDR3 is CASSLTAKETQYF. The CDR3 coding sequence is TGTGCCAGCAGCCTAACGGCGAAGGAGACCCAGTACTTC.

This clonotype came up many times. CDR3 residues: CASSIGGQAGETQYF. The CDR3 coding sequence is TGTGCCAGTAGTATAGGAGGACAGGCCGGGGAGACCCAGTACTTC. This chain connects TRBV19 to TRBJ2-5; 7 bases match TRBD1. The V gene's germline CDR1 is LNHDA and CDR2 SQIVND (reference sequence). V dropped 1 base and J dropped 5; count of bases not matched to a gene: 7. The CDR3 extends over 15 amino acids.

About this clonotype: A much larger clone is a single base away; this may be a read error. This is likely a read error, given that the CDR3 carries no conserved phenylalanine or tryptophan at its end. The chain combines TRBV10-2 with TRBJ1-5, with D perhaps matching TRBD1 (5 bases). From germline, CDR1 is WSHSY and CDR2 SAAADI. The CDR3 is 14 amino acids. The CDR3 spells CASSPRQGDQPQHL. The DNA of the CDR3 is TGTGCCAGCAGTCCGAGGCAGGGAGACCAGCCCCAGCATTTA.

This clonotype was seen many times. The rearrangement joins TRBV27 to TRBJ2-7, with a weak D call TRBD2 (6 bases). The CDR3 covers 15 residues. The germline CDR1 and CDR2 sequences are MNHEY and SMNVEV (reference sequence). V was clipped by 0 bases and J by 3 bases, with 12 bases between them. CDR3 in DNA: TGTGCCAGCAGTTTATCGGCTAGCGCACACTACGAGCAGTACTTC. Protein: CASSLSASAHYEQYF.

To note about this clonotype: The junction departs from the called germline gene at one end, perhaps through a read error. The chain recombines TRBV7-9 with TRBJ2-7, with TRBD1 identical over 7 bases. Per germline, CDR1 SEHNR and CDR2 FQNEAQ (reference sequence). This CDR3 is built from 13 residues. The CDR3 bases are TGTGCCAGCAGCTTAGGAGGAGACAGGGAGCTGTACTTC. Residues: CASSLGGDRELYF.

With respect to this clonotype: Since no conserved phenylalanine or tryptophan closes the CDR3, a read error is the likely cause. The genes are TRBV2 and TRBJ1-2; D may be TRBD1 (6 bases). The CDR3 consists of 15 residues. Trimming removed 5 bases at V and 0 bases at J, with 13 bases between. Germline-derived CDR1 and CDR2 are SNHLY and FYNNEI. The CDR3 is CASSLQDRANYGYTL. As DNA, the CDR3 is TGTGCCAGCAGTTTACAGGACAGAGCTAACTATGGCTACACCCTC.

This sequence joins TRBV19 and TRBJ1-1; D unclear. The CDR3 runs 14 residues. CDR1 and CDR2 (germline): LNHDA, SQIVND (reference sequence). V gave up 1 base and J gave up 0 bases, with 6 bases separating them. The CDR3 DNA sequence: TGTGCCAGTAGTATAGGGGCCCTGAACACTGAAGCTTTCTTT. Translating gives CASSIGALNTEAFF.

This clonotype was detected only once. The chain uses TRBV11-3 and TRBJ2-5; D call uncertain. The CDR3 is made up of 15 amino acids. Germline V gene data show CDR1 as SGHNT and CDR2 as YENEEA. Between the trimmed V and J ends, which lost 6 bases and 3 bases, there was a span of 17 bases. The CDR3 bases are TGTGCCAGCAGTTCCACTTTGGGGTTGGAAGAGACCCAGTACTTC. Its translation is CASSSTLGLEETQYF.

The genes are TRBV10-3 and TRBJ1-2; 8 bases are shared with TRBD1. There are 13 residues in the CDR3. The trim removed 6 bases at V and 5 bases at J, leaving 5 bases unmatched. CDR1 and CDR2 from the germline V gene are ENHRY and SYGVKD. The CDR3 is CAISRQGSYGYTF. CDR3 nucleotide sequence: TGTGCCATCAGCAGACAGGGGAGTTATGGCTACACCTTC.

This chain uses TRBV7-8 with TRBJ1-5; TRBD1 might be the D (5 bases). CDR1 is SGHVS, CDR2 FQNEAQ, per germline. This CDR3 has 16 amino acids. V was clipped by 5 bases and J by 0 bases, with 14 bases between them. DNA for the CDR3: TGTGCCAGCAGCCCTGGGACCGATTATAGCAATCAGCCCCAGCATTTT. Amino acids: CASSPGTDYSNQPQHF.

The chain couples TRBV29-1 to TRBJ2-7, with D perhaps TRBD1 (5 bases). The CDR3 is 11 residues long. The V gene lost 4 bases and the J gene lost 7 bases, with 11 bases spanning the gap. Germline V gene sequence: CDR1 SQVTM, CDR2 ANQGSEA. The CDR3 protein is CSVAGLGEQYF. In nucleotides, the CDR3 is TGCAGCGTTGCAGGGTTGGGAGAGCAGTACTTC.